These 2 T cell receptor beta chains were sequenced from one sample in a study of OX40 agonist ivuxolimab in advanced cancers. Libraries were made using the immunoSEQ multiplex PCR assay. This is the immuneACCESS table as TCRdb keeps it, with only in-frame sequences that have V and J called. A part of the clones is gone; compared with another copy, unresolved V genes explain less than half, and the rest is unexplained. The sample table lists tens of thousands of clones, about 86% of them with a count of one. The ten top clones hold 4.4% of the sample. The material was CD4+ or CD8+ T cells sorted from blood, obtained in a trial of the OX40 agonist ivuxolimab. Source of these receptors: an adult with an advanced solid tumor such as melanoma, head and neck, liver or kidney cancer.

V gene TRBV7-9 combines with J gene TRBJ1-1; the D is unclear. The germline V and J ends were trimmed by 1 base and 4 bases, with 10 bases remaining between them. Looked up from germline, CDR1 is SEHNR and CDR2 is FQNEAQ (reference sequence). There are 14 residues in the CDR3. The chain's CDR3 is CASSLGLASTEAFF. CDR3 nucleotides: TGTGCCAGCAGCTTAGGCCTCGCCTCCACTGAAGCTTTCTTT.

The rearrangement links TRBV29-1 to TRBJ2-3; a weak D match, TRBD1 (6 bases). V lost 5 bases and J 4 bases, leaving 7 bases between the germline ends. Germline V gene lookup returns CDR1 SQVTM and CDR2 ANQGSEA. This CDR3 contains 11 residues. DNA for the CDR3: TGCAGCGTTACAGGGCCAGATACGCAGTATTTT. Amino acids: CSVTGPDTQYF.